The entry below gives a single T cell receptor (beta chain) sequence along with its context. This specimen belongs to a study of blood T cell repertoires in COVID-19. Background on the study: Donors in the United States, Italy and Spain gave samples during acute or convalescent COVID-19.

As handled by the study authors: Amplification of reference gene primers provided the estimated nucleated cell counts. Measured with immunoSEQ multiplex PCR; TCRdb has only the in-frame clones, and not every one. V, J and clone size are taken as reported in that table, and D and trimming were inferred from the DNA itself. The table has about 160,000 clones, 85% seen once. Material for sequencing was peripheral blood. The clonotype was recovered from a human donor with acute or convalescent COVID-19. The donor label of this sample is uncertain.

Written as DNA, the CDR3 is TGTGCCAGCAGCTCAGCGGCTGACTCCAACATTCAGTACTTC. Amino acids: CASSSAADSNIQYF. V usage is TRBV7-2 and J usage is TRBJ2-4, with D tentatively TRBD2 (5 bases). This CDR3 is 14 amino acids long. V lost 4 bases and J 7 bases, leaving 14 bases between the germline ends. Germline V lookup: CDR1 SGHTA, CDR2 FQGNSA.